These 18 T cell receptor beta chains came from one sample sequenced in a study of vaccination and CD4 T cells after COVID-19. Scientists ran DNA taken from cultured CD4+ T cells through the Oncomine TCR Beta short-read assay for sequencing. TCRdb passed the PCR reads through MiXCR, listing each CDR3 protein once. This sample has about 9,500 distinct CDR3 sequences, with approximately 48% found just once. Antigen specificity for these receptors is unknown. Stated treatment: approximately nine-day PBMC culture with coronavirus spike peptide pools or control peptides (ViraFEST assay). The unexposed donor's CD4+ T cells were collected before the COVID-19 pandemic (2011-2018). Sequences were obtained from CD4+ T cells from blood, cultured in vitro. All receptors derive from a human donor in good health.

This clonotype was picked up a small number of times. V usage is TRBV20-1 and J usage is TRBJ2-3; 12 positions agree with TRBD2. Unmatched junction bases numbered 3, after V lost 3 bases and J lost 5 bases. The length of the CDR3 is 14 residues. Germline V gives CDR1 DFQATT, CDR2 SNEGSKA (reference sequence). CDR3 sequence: CSARTSGGGDTQYF. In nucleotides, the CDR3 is TGCAGTGCTAGGACTAGCGGGGGAGGAGATACGCAGTATTTT.

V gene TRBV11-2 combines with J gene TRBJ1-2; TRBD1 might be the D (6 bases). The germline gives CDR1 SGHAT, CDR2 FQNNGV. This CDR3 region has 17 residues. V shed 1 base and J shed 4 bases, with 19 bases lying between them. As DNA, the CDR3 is TGTGCCAGCAGCTTAGGTGGGGTCGGGGGACACTTCTATGGCTACACCTTC. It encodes CASSLGGVGGHFYGYTF.

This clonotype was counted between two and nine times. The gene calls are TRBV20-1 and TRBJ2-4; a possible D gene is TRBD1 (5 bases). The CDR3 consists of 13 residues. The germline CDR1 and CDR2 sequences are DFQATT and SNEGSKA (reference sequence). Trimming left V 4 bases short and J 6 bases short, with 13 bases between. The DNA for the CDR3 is TGCAGTGCTACCCCAGGGTATAGAAACATTCAGTACTTC. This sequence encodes CSATPGYRNIQYF.

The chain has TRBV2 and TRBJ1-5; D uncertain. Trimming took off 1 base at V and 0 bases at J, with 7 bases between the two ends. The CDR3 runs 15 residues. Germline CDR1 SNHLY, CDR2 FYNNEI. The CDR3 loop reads CASSEGGYSNQPQHF. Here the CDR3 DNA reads TGTGCCAGCAGTGAAGGAGGGTATAGCAATCAGCCCCAGCATTTT.

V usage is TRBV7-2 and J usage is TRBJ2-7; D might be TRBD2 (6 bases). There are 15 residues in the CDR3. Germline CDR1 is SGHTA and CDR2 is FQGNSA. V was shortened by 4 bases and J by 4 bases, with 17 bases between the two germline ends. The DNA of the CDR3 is TGTGCCAGCAGCTCCTCCCCGAGCGGGCTATACGAGCAGTACTTC. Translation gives CASSSSPSGLYEQYF.

CDR3 DNA sequence: TGCAGCTCCCTCGGGCCGGTCGGCACAGATACGCAGTATTTT. Protein sequence: CSSLGPVGTDTQYF. The gene calls are TRBV29-1 and TRBJ2-3, with D hard to call. The V gene lost 8 bases and the J gene lost 1 base, with 16 bases spanning the gap. Germline CDR1 reads SQVTM; CDR2 reads ANQGSEA. The CDR3 consists of 14 residues.

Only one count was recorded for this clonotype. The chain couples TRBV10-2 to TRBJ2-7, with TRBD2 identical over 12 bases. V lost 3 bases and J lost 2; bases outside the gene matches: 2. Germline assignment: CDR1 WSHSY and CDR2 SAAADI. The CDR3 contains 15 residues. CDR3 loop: CASSELAGGTYEQYF. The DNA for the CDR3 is TGCGCCAGCAGTGAACTAGCGGGGGGAACCTACGAGCAGTACTTC.

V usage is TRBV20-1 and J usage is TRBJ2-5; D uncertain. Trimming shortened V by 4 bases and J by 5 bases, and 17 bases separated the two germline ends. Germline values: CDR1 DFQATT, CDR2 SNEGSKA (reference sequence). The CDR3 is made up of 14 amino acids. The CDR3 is CSAIPPLTTETQYF. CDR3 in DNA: TGCAGTGCTATCCCCCCCCTAACCACGGAGACCCAGTACTTC.

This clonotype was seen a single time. CDR3 bases: TGTGCCAGCAGCTTAGGACTAGCGGGGGGCCAGAACAATGAGCAGTTCTTC. It encodes CASSLGLAGGQNNEQFF. This chain joins TRBV7-7 and TRBJ2-1; 13 nucleotides match TRBD2. CDR3 length: 17 amino acids. Trimming removed 1 base from V and 5 bases from J; junction bases left unmatched: 5. From germline, CDR1 is SSHAT and CDR2 FNYEAQ (reference sequence).

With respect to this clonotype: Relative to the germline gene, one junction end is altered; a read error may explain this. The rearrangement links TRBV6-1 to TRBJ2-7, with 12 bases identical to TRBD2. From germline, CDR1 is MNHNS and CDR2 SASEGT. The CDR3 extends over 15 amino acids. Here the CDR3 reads CASSGLAGEPYKQYF. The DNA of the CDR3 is TGTGCCAGCAGTGGACTAGCGGGAGAACCCTACAAGCAGTACTTC.

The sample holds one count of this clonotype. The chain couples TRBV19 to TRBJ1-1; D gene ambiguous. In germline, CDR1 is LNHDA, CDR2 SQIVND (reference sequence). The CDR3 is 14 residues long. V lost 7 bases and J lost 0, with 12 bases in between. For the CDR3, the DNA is TGTGCCAGTATGACGCAGGCCCTGAACACTGAAGCTTTCTTT. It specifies CASMTQALNTEAFF. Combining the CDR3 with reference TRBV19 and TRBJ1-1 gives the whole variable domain DGGITQSPKYLFRKEGQNVTLSCEQNLNHDAMYWYRQDPGQGLRLIYYSQIVNDFQKGDIAEGYSVSREKKESFPLTVTSAQKNPTAFYLCASMTQALNTEAFFGQGTRLTVV.

CDR3 sequence: CASSEKRQSLRYEQYF. CDR3 bases: TGTGCCAGCAGTGAAAAGAGGCAATCCCTGCGCTACGAGCAGTACTTC. The V gene is TRBV6-1, the J gene TRBJ2-7, with D uncertain. The CDR3 totals 16 residues. Germline V gene sequence: CDR1 MNHNS, CDR2 SASEGT. V gave up 2 bases and J gave up 3 bases, with 17 bases separating them.

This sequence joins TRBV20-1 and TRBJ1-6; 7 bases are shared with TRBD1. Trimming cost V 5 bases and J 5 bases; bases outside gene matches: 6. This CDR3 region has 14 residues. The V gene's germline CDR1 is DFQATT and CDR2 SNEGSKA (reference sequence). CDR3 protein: CSAADRPNNSPLHF. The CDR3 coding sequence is TGCAGTGCTGCGGACAGGCCTAATAATTCACCCCTCCACTTT.

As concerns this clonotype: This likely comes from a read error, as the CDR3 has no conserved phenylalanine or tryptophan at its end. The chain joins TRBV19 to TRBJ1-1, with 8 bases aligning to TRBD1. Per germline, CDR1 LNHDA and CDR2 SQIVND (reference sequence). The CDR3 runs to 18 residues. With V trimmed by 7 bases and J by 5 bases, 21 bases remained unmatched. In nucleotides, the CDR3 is TGTGCCAGTATCCGGTCCTCAGGGGGCGGTACGAGCAGGACTGAAGCTTTCTTA. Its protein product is CASIRSSGGGTSRTEAFL.

As DNA, the CDR3 is TGTGCCAGCAGCTTATCGCCTAGCGAGTCCTACGAGCAGTACTTC. Residues: CASSLSPSESYEQYF. J is TRBJ2-7 and V is TRBV7-2; perhaps TRBD2 as D (6 bases). The V and J ends lost 2 bases and 1 base respectively, with 12 bases between them. This CDR3 comprises 15 residues. CDR1 SGHTA and CDR2 FQGNSA come from the germline V gene.

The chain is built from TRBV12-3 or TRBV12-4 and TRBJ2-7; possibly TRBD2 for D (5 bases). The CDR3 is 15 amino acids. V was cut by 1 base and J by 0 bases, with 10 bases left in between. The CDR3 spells CASSLGGIDSYEQYF. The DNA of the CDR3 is TGTGCCAGCAGTTTAGGAGGGATAGACTCCTACGAGCAGTACTTC.

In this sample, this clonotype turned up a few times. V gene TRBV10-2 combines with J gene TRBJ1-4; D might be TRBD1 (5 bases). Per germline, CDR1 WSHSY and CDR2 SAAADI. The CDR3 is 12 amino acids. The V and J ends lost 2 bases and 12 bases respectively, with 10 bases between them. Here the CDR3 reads CASSESREQLFF. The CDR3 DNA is TGCGCCAGCAGTGAGAGCAGGGAGCAACTGTTTTTT.

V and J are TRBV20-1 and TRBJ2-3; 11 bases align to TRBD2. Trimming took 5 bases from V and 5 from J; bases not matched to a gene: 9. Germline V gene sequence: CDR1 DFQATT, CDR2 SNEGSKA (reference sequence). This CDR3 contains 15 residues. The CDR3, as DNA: TGCAGTGCTCATACCTTAGCGGGGGGGCAAGATACGCAGTATTTT. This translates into CSAHTLAGGQDTQYF.